This T cell receptor (beta chain) emerged from a study of PD-1 blockade in classical Hodgkin lymphoma. All patients relapsed after autologous stem cell transplantation, and brentuximab vedotin exposure varied. Patients' outcomes at their best amounted to complete response, partial response or progressive disease. Here immunoSEQ multiplex PCR was the method, and the copy in TCRdb shows in-frame clones only, minus some. Of approximately 60,000 clones listed, more than 70% are singletons. CDR3 size: 16 residues. The germline gives CDR1 SNHLY, CDR2 FYNNEI. Trimming pared 5 bases from V and 3 bases from J, leaving 14 bases between.

The receptor's source is a human donor with classical Hodgkin lymphoma. Source: peripheral blood mononuclear cells (PBMCs), taken at baseline. This chain joins TRBV2 and TRBJ1-6; D unclear. CDR3 residues: CASSFSEGLYNSPLHF. CDR3 sequence (DNA): TGTGCCAGCAGTTTCAGCGAAGGGCTCTATAATTCACCCCTCCACTTT.